This T cell receptor (beta chain) was recovered during a study of T cell responses to AZD1222 COVID-19 vaccine. Study-level background: Pooling of second doses given at about 4 or about 12 weeks was done.

V gave up 2 bases and J gave up 4 bases; unmatched junction bases: 2. CDR1 is KGHSH, CDR2 LQKENI, per germline. CDR3 length: 15 amino acids. General observations from the study: Regions 160-218 and 743-854 held dominance among vaccine-associated CD4 TCRs, which spanned spike.

Concerning this clone: The antigen remains unidentified.

Sequencing used immunoSEQ multiplex PCR; TCRdb keeps in-frame clones, though not all of them. The sample yields 130,000 or so clones, 85% to 95% seen once. The V call is TRBV18, the J call TRBJ2-1; 10 positions agree with TRBD2. Sequenced material: peripheral blood, taken on day 0 of AZD1222 vaccination. The receptor comes from an adult in good health. In nucleotides, the CDR3 is TGTGCCAGCTCACCAGGTAGCGGGGGGTACAATGAGCAGTTCTTC. This sequence encodes CASSPGSGGYNEQFF.